Here is one T cell receptor beta chain with its context. This entry belongs to a study of cytomegalovirus exposure and HLA in healthy donors. From germline, CDR1 is SGHTS and CDR2 YDEGEE. V dropped 0 bases and J dropped 6; count of bases not matched to a gene: 5. The length of the CDR3 is 16 residues. Primers included in the PCR were 60 Vbeta and 13 Jbeta primers. TCRdb's table, derived via immunoSEQ multiplex PCR, lists solely in-frame clones and lacks some. The sample has 75,000 to 90,000 clones, less than 80% seen once. Sequenced material: PBMCs. V usage is TRBV5-8 and J usage is TRBJ2-1, with 11 nucleotides matching TRBD1. This receptor was identified in a woman aged 40-49 years in good health and CMV-seropositive. The CDR3 DNA follows: TGTGCCAGCAGCTTGGGGACAGGGGGCTCGGGCAATGAGCAGTTCTTC. It specifies CASSLGTGGSGNEQFF.